This paragraph covers one T cell receptor (beta chain) sequence. Its matching antigen is unknown. The junction shows a germline mismatch at one end, possibly a read error. The V gene's germline CDR1 is SGHTA and CDR2 FQGNSA. The CDR3 runs to 15 residues. These data belong to a study of T cell repertoires in cytomegalovirus infection. Whole-study results and caveats: Based on cumulative public TCR beta family frequency, carriers of CMV plus the relevant HLA were identified.

TCRdb recomputed calls from the reads with MiXCR, one row per CDR3 protein. The table lists about 440,000 distinct CDR3 sequences, about 33% of them singletons, with roughly an eighth in the top ten. This TCR was sampled from a human donor in good health (CMV status not recorded). Some clones in this sample may be carry-over from other donors' samples. The chain has TRBV7-2 and TRBJ2-7; 8 positions agree with TRBD2. Material: PBMCs. CDR3 loop: CASGLGLAGPYEQYF. The CDR3 bases are TGTGCCAGCGGCTTAGGACTAGCAGGGCCCTACGAGCAGTACTTC.